Included here is one T cell receptor beta chain sequence, with context. Antigen unknown. The protocol was immunoSEQ multiplex PCR, while the TCRdb copy is restricted to in-frame clones and leaves out a portion. Found here are around 6,000 clones, 55% to 70% of them singletons; the top ten hold 7.5% to 10%. CDR1 and CDR2 (germline): MNHNY, SVGAGI (reference sequence). V dropped 5 bases and J dropped 5 bases, with 6 bases sitting between them. This CDR3 contains 11 residues. This sample stems from a study of coeliac disease. The overall study: Disease groups: newly diagnosed active, refractory type I, gluten-free-diet controlled. Overall study results and limits: Known gliadin-specific TRB sequences: about 45% of the 18 coeliac samples, only 1 of 6 controls. TRB repertoires were largely private, with most amino acid sequences found in only one sample. The authors considered this approach unsuitable for unbiased detection of gliadin-specific T cells.

Sequencing was carried out using lymphocytes from the gut lamina propria. The V gene is TRBV6-6, the J gene TRBJ2-5; D is unresolved. The sequence derives from a man in his 70s with active celiac disease. The CDR3 DNA sequence: TGTGCCAGCAGTGCTCGGGAGACCCAGTACTTC. It specifies CASSARETQYF.